What follows describes a single T cell receptor (beta chain). Its antigen remains unknown. The data belong to a study of graft-versus-host responses after intestinal transplantation. The method was immunoSEQ multiplex PCR; TCRdb's version includes in-frame clones alone and lacks a portion of them. The sample consists of about 82,000 clones, under 95% of them appearing once. This CDR3 has 15 amino acids. J was trimmed by 9 bases and V by 3 bases; bases with no gene match: 12. The V gene's germline CDR1 is SGHNT and CDR2 YYREEE (reference sequence). Specimen: unstimulated CD4+ T cells sorted from spleen or lymph node cells, collected before transplant. The chain combines TRBV5-4 with TRBJ2-3; 8 bases are a match to TRBD2. This sequence originates from a human donor who was the organ donor for an intestinal transplant. CDR3 coding DNA: TGTGCCAGCAGCTCAGCCTCAATAGCGGGACGAACGCAGTATTTT. Its protein is CASSSASIAGRTQYF. The full variable domain, in which reference TRBV5-4 and TRBJ2-3 provide the parts outside the CDR3, is ETGVTQSPTHLIKTRGQQVTLRCSSQSGHNTVSWYQQALGQGPQFIFQYYREEENGRGNFPPRFSGLQFPNYSSELNVNALELDDSALYLCASSSASIAGRTQYFGPGTRLTVL.